The clone carrying this TCR beta chain has just one count. Using immunoSEQ multiplex PCR, the repertoire was profiled, and TCRdb retains in-frame clones only, with some absent. The sample includes 150,000 to 200,000 clones, about 90% of them seen just once. Per germline, CDR1 SEHNR and CDR2 FQNEAQ (reference sequence). V lost 0 bases to trimming and J lost 6 bases, with 11 bases between them. This CDR3 is 14 amino acids long. The data originate from a study of blood T cell repertoires in COVID-19. The rearrangement links TRBV7-9 to TRBJ1-2; D not resolved. The sequence came from a young man with COVID-19, enrolled during active disease. Sequenced sample: peripheral blood. CDR3 in amino acids: CASSLAEAAHGYTF. The DNA of the CDR3 is TGTGCCAGCAGCTTAGCGGAGGCAGCTCATGGCTACACCTTC.